This T cell receptor (beta chain) was sequenced during a study of beta chain features in type 1 diabetes. cDNA synthesis used the whole RNA isolate, giving expressed TCRB sequences. Generated by immunoSEQ multiplex PCR, the TCRdb table keeps only in-frame clones and is missing some. The sample lists around 160,000 clones, about 51% occurring once. CDR3 length: 15 residues. V trimming: 2 bases; J trimming: 7 bases; junction bases outside the gene matches: 6. The germline V gene has CDR1 MNHEY and CDR2 SVGAGI. The rearrangement links TRBV6-5 to TRBJ2-5; 11 bases match TRBD2. Specimen: Tregs from blood. This receptor was obtained from a man aged 18 to 29 in good health. The CDR3 DNA follows: TGTGCCAGCAGTTACCGACTAGCGGGAATCTTGACCCAGTACTTC. This codes for CASSYRLAGILTQYF.